The source of this T cell receptor beta chain is a study of cytomegalovirus exposure and HLA in healthy donors. Turning to the study itself: The 110 or so validation repertoires used a platform that matched the one used for the approximately 610 first-cohort repertoires, as a later analysis reported.

Trimming removed 1 base from V and 1 base from J, with 17 bases in between. The CDR3 has 18 amino acids. CDR1 is KGHSH and CDR2 is LQKENI in the germline V gene. General observations from the study: Subsequent analysis found a tendency for first-cohort TCR clusters to co-occur within the 120 or so validation repertoires. Some TCR beta chains (about 180 of them) were listed as cytomegalovirus-associated.

Of note for this clone: Its matching antigen is unknown.

The method was immunoSEQ multiplex PCR; TCRdb's version includes in-frame clones alone and lacks a portion of them. The sample holds 250,000 or so clones; around nine tenths are singletons and the top ten take 2.5% to 3%. The donors formed part of the approximately 120-subject validation cohort, distinct from the roughly 660-subject first cohort. The sample taken for sequencing was PBMCs. This TCR was recovered from a man aged 18 to 35 in good health and CMV-seronegative. The V call is TRBV18, the J call TRBJ2-1, with a possible D match to TRBD2 (6 bases). The CDR3 DNA sequence: TGTGCCAGCTCACCACGGTTGATGCGGGACGGATCCTACAATGAGCAGTTCTTC. The encoded protein is CASSPRLMRDGSYNEQFF.